These T cell receptor beta chains were read from a single sample in a study of cytomegalovirus exposure and HLA in healthy donors. Clones were sequenced by immunoSEQ multiplex PCR, and TCRdb holds only the in-frame ones, with some missing. Of over 95,000 clones listed, 60% to 80% are singletons. The specimen was PBMCs. The receptors derive from a young man in good health and CMV-seropositive. CDR3s include the opening cysteine and the closing phenylalanine or tryptophan. D genes are given only for firm matches. Expanded clones get a size class; other rows say once, few or many, or leave the size out.

TRBV7-6,TRBJ1-1,NA,TRBD1,TGTGCCAGCAGACGAACGACAGGGGAGGACACTGAAGCTTTCTTT,CASRRTTGEDTEAFF
TRBV2,TRBJ1-2,NA,NA,TGTGTCAGCAGTGTGATAGAAAACTATGGCTACACCTTC,CVSSVIENYGYTF
TRBV21-1,TRBJ2-5,few,NA,TGTGCCAGCAGCAAAGCGTATATAGGGGAAGAGACCCAGTACTTC,CASSKAYIGEETQYF
TRBV18,TRBJ2-6,once,NA,TGTGCCAGCTCACCAATGGCCCTCTCTGGGGCCAACGTCCTGACTTTC,CASSPMALSGANVLTF
TRBV6-5,TRBJ2-5,few,NA,TGTGCCTCCCGAGATCGCCGAGAGACCCAGTACTTC,CASRDRRETQYF
TRBV28,TRBJ2-4,NA,TRBD1,TGTGCCAGCAGTTTCGAGCCCGGGACAGGTGATTCCCTAGCCAAAAACATTCAGTACTTC,CASSFEPGTGDSLAKNIQYF
TRBV12-5,TRBJ2-2,NA,NA,TGTGCTAGTGGCTATGCGGCCGGGGAGCTGTTTTTT,CASGYAAGELFF
TRBV2,TRBJ1-1,NA,NA,TGTGCCAGCAGTGAGGACAGTCCTTATGGACTGGACACTGAAGCTTTCTTT,CASSEDSPYGLDTEAFF
TRBV11-2,TRBJ2-2,NA,NA,TGTGCCAGCAGCCGCGAAGGGGAGCTGTTTTTT,CASSREGELFF
TRBV2,TRBJ2-5,NA,NA,TGTGCCAGCAGGGCCGCCGAGGTCGGGCAGTACTTC,CASRAAEVGQYF
TRBV28,TRBJ1-4,NA,NA,TGTGCCAGCAGGAAGACACCGGGAAAGGAAAAACTGTTTTTT,CASRKTPGKEKLFF
TRBV7-2,TRBJ1-1,NA,TRBD1,TGTGCCAGCAGCTTAGCCCCTTCCCAGGGACAGGGTGAATGGGTCATGAACACTGAAGCTTTCTTT,CASSLAPSQGQGEWVMNTEAFF
TRBV18,TRBJ1-5,few,TRBD1,TGTGCCAGCTCGGGACAGGGGGCGATCCATCAGCCCCAGCATTTT,CASSGQGAIHQPQHF
TRBV6-4,TRBJ2-3,NA,TRBD2,TGTGCCAGCGGCAGCGGGGGGGCCACAGATACGCAGTATTTT,CASGSGGATDTQYF
TRBV19,TRBJ2-3,NA,TRBD2,TGTGCCAGTAGTATAGTTCCGACTAGCTCAGATACGCAGTATTTT,CASSIVPTSSDTQYF